This T cell receptor (beta chain) was obtained from a study of OX40 agonist ivuxolimab in advanced cancers. Overall study context: Ivuxolimab, an antibody acting as an agonist of OX40 (CD134), was used to treat patients.

V shed 1 base and J shed 14 bases, with 18 bases lying between them. Germline-derived CDR1 and CDR2 are SGHTA and FQGNSA. The CDR3 is 15 residues long. Autoimmune disease history or systemic immunosuppression excluded patients. Data came from immunoSEQ multiplex PCR; TCRdb stores just in-frame clones and leaves some out. The sample lists about 110,000 clones, 90% seen once, with 0.45% to 0.5% in the top ten. The sample was CD4+ or CD8+ T cells sorted from blood, taken in a trial of the OX40 agonist ivuxolimab. The sequence came from an adult with an advanced solid tumor such as melanoma, head and neck, liver or kidney cancer. This sequence joins TRBV7-2 and TRBJ1-6; D is unresolved. The CDR3 sequence: CASSLGEAAPATLHF. The CDR3 DNA follows: TGTGCCAGCAGCTTAGGTGAGGCAGCCCCAGCGACCCTCCACTTT.